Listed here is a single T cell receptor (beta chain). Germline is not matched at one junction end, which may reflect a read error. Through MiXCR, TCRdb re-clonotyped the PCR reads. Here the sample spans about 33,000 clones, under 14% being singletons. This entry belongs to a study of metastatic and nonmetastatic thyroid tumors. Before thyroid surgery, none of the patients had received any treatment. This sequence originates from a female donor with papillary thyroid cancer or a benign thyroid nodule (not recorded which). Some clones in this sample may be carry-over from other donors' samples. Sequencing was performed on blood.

CDR3 sequence: CGSTRQVYTEAFF. The CDR3 nucleotides are TGTGGCAGTACCCGACAGGTGTACACTGAAGCTTTCTTT. This chain uses TRBV19 with TRBJ1-1; D is perhaps TRBD1 (6 bases). CDR3 size: 13 residues. In germline, CDR1 is LNHDA, CDR2 SQIVND (reference sequence).